The 20 T cell receptor beta chains presented below share a single source sample, sequenced in a study of OX40 agonist ivuxolimab in advanced cancers. TCRdb keeps only in-frame clones here, not all; method: immunoSEQ multiplex PCR. Of about 50,000 clones listed, 90% to 95% are singletons. The sequences come from CD4+ or CD8+ T cells sorted from blood, collected in a trial of the OX40 agonist ivuxolimab. These receptors were obtained from an adult with an advanced solid tumor such as melanoma, head and neck, liver or kidney cancer.

The rearrangement uses TRBV6-6 and TRBJ2-7, with 8 bases fitting TRBD1. This CDR3 has 13 amino acids. The junction had 6 bases not matched to a gene; V was cut back by 5 bases and J by 6 bases. CDR1 MNHNY and CDR2 SVGAGI come from the germline V gene (reference sequence). DNA for the CDR3: TGTGCCAGCAGTCCCGGGACAGGCGGCGAGCAGTACTTC. Its translation is CASSPGTGGEQYF.

The DNA of the CDR3 is TGTGCCAGTAGTATAGGTTTGAATAGCAATCAGCCCCAGCATTTT. Protein product: CASSIGLNSNQPQHF. The chain recombines TRBV19 with TRBJ1-5; no clear D. Trimming removed 1 base at V and 0 bases at J, with 7 bases between. Germline CDR1 and CDR2: LNHDA and SQIVND (reference sequence). The length of the CDR3 is 15 residues.

The chain couples TRBV6-1 to TRBJ2-4; the D call may be TRBD1 or TRBD2 (5 bases each). Germline values: CDR1 MNHNS, CDR2 SASEGT. V gave up 8 bases and J gave up 1 base, with 15 bases separating them. The CDR3 consists of 15 residues. The DNA for the CDR3 is TGTGCCAGCGGGGGACGACTGCGGGCCAAAAACATTCAGTACTTC. It codes for CASGGRLRAKNIQYF.

The chain carries TRBV7-6 and TRBJ1-2; 7 nucleotides line up with TRBD1. Per germline, CDR1 SGHVS and CDR2 FNYEAQ. The CDR3 totals 15 residues. J gave up 3 bases and V 1 base, and 5 bases lay outside the gene matches. The CDR3 spells CASSLEPGTDYGYTF. For the CDR3, the DNA is TGTGCCAGCAGCTTAGAACCCGGGACAGACTATGGCTACACCTTC.

The V gene is TRBV10-3, the J gene TRBJ2-7; a possible D gene is TRBD1 (6 bases). Trimming stripped 3 bases from V and 0 bases from J, with 12 bases between. Per the germline V gene, CDR1 is ENHRY and CDR2 is SYGVKD. This CDR3 contains 15 residues. Here the CDR3 DNA reads TGTGCCATCAGTGATGCGGACAGATCCTCCTACGAGCAGTACTTC. It yields the protein CAISDADRSSYEQYF.

V and J are TRBV9 and TRBJ2-2; 9 nucleotides agree with TRBD1. The CDR3 contains 14 residues. Unmatched junction bases numbered 2, after V lost 8 bases and J lost 0 bases. Germline V lookup: CDR1 SGDLS, CDR2 YYNGEE. The CDR3 DNA is TGTGCCAGTACAGGGGGCACGAACACCGGGGAGCTGTTTTTT. Amino acids: CASTGGTNTGELFF.

This sequence joins TRBV6-4 and TRBJ1-5; D call uncertain. The CDR3 has 14 amino acids. Germline V CDR1 and CDR2: MRHNA, SNTAGT. Trimming cost V 7 bases and J 3 bases, with 13 bases left between them. CDR3 nucleotides: TGTGCCAGCATCCTACGGCGGCTCAATCAGCCCCAGCATTTT. Amino acid sequence: CASILRRLNQPQHF.

The genes are TRBV28 and TRBJ1-1; D is unresolved. The CDR3 loop spans 14 amino acids. Germline V gene lookup returns CDR1 MDHEN and CDR2 SYDVKM. V shed 3 bases and J shed 0 bases, with 8 bases lying between them. CDR3 DNA: TGTGCCAGCAGTTTTTTAGGGTTGAACACTGAAGCTTTCTTT. Protein product: CASSFLGLNTEAFF.

V gene TRBV7-9 combines with J gene TRBJ1-2; D is undetermined. CDR3 length: 14 amino acids. Deletions cut 1 base from V and 4 bases from J, with 10 bases between. Germline V gene data show CDR1 as SEHNR and CDR2 as FQNEAQ (reference sequence). In DNA form, the CDR3 reads TGTGCCAGCAGCTTAGTAGGGCAAGCCTATGGCTACACCTTC. As protein: CASSLVGQAYGYTF.

The CDR3 sequence: CASSLEVGLWNTEAFF. Written as DNA, the CDR3 is TGCGCCAGCAGCTTGGAGGTCGGGCTTTGGAACACTGAAGCTTTCTTT. The chain recombines TRBV5-1 with TRBJ1-1; D gene unclear. Trimming left V 0 bases short and J 1 base short, with 13 bases between. CDR1 is SGHRS and CDR2 is YFSETQ in the germline V gene. The CDR3 is made up of 16 amino acids.

Only a few counts were recorded for this clone. This chain connects TRBV15 to TRBJ2-6; 7 positions match TRBD2. CDR1 LNHNV and CDR2 YYDKDF come from the germline V gene (reference sequence). V gave up 5 bases and J gave up 3 bases; unmatched junction bases: 4. The length of the CDR3 is 15 residues. CDR3 nucleotides: TGTGCCACCAGCCCCCGGGGGGATGGGGCCAACGTCCTGACTTTC. Translated, it gives CATSPRGDGANVLTF.

This clone was observed once. The rearrangement uses TRBV5-6 and TRBJ2-5; 9 nucleotides agree with TRBD1. The end of the DNA is better explained by TRBJ2-7, so the J call may be wrong. CDR3 size: 13 residues. From germline, CDR1 is SGHDT and CDR2 YYEEEE. The CDR3 sequence is CASSWDRVGEQYF. The CDR3 DNA reads TGTGCCAGCAGCTGGGACAGGGTAGGCGAGCAGTACTTC.

V usage is TRBV7-9 and J usage is TRBJ1-6, with TRBD1 as a possible D gene (6 bases). V was trimmed by 3 bases and J by 7 bases, leaving 16 bases between them. The germline CDR1 and CDR2 sequences are SEHNR and FQNEAQ (reference sequence). This CDR3 contains 16 residues. CDR3 amino acids: CASSFAPSGTNSPLHF. CDR3 nucleotides: TGTGCCAGCAGCTTTGCGCCTTCGGGGACAAATTCACCCCTCCACTTT.

The genes are TRBV27 and TRBJ1-4; D is ambiguous. There are 14 residues in the CDR3. V was clipped by 5 bases and J by 4 bases, with 11 bases between them. From germline, CDR1 is MNHEY and CDR2 SMNVEV (reference sequence). In DNA, the CDR3 is TGTGCCAGCAGTGACGGCTTGTTTAATGAAAAACTGTTTTTT. The encoded protein is CASSDGLFNEKLFF.

The rearrangement links TRBV9 to TRBJ2-7; the D call may be TRBD1 or TRBD2 (5 bases each). Germline lookup yields CDR1 SGDLS and CDR2 YYNGEE. V was shortened by 1 base and J by 2 bases, with 10 bases between the two germline ends. The CDR3 consists of 14 residues. The CDR3 here is CASSVTRETYEQYF. CDR3 in DNA: TGTGCCAGCAGCGTAACCAGGGAGACCTACGAGCAGTACTTC.

The chain combines TRBV11-1 with TRBJ1-1; D is unresolved. Trimming pared 5 bases from V and 3 bases from J, leaving 7 bases between. The CDR3 runs 12 residues. Germline V gene lookup returns CDR1 SGHAT and CDR2 FQDESV (reference sequence). The CDR3 DNA follows: TGTGCCAGCAGCGGGCAGGACACTGAAGCTTTCTTT. This codes for CASSGQDTEAFF.

This chain joins TRBV7-9 and TRBJ1-1, with TRBD1 identical over 10 bases. The V segment lost 5 bases and the J segment 7 bases; nucleotides outside the gene matches: 10. Germline assignment: CDR1 SEHNR and CDR2 FQNEAQ (reference sequence). The CDR3 totals 15 residues. CDR3 sequence (DNA): TGTGCCAGCAGCAGCACCGGGACAGGGGTTTATGAAGCTTTCTTT. Its protein product is CASSSTGTGVYEAFF.

The chain is built from TRBV27 and TRBJ2-1; the D call may be TRBD1 or TRBD2 (6 bases each). There are 18 residues in the CDR3. The germline V and J ends were trimmed by 3 bases and 0 bases, with 18 bases remaining between them. Germline CDR1 reads MNHEY; CDR2 reads SMNVEV (reference sequence). The CDR3 sequence: CASSFGFRGRSSYNEQFF. The CDR3 nucleotides are TGTGCCAGCAGTTTCGGATTCCGGGGGCGATCCTCCTACAATGAGCAGTTCTTC.

The chain has TRBV19 and TRBJ2-2; 7 bases agree with TRBD2. CDR3 length: 18 amino acids. Germline CDR1 LNHDA, CDR2 SQIVND (reference sequence). J gave up 3 bases and V 1 base, and 11 bases lay outside the gene matches. The CDR3 bases are TGTGCCAGTAGTATAGGGACGGGCCAGGGAGGGGACACCGGGGAGCTGTTTTTT. It specifies CASSIGTGQGGDTGELFF.

This chain connects TRBV11-2 to TRBJ1-3; D gene ambiguous. In germline, CDR1 is SGHAT, CDR2 FQNNGV. The CDR3 runs 16 residues. With 5 bases removed from V and 0 bases from J, the gap between germline ends came to 14 bases. The CDR3 DNA follows: TGTGCCAGCAGCCCTGTCCGAGGGAGCTCTGGAAACACCATATATTTT. Protein product: CASSPVRGSSGNTIYF.